Listed below are T cell receptor beta chains from one sample, sequenced in a study of PD-1 blockade in mismatch repair-deficient tumors. Sequencing used immunoSEQ multiplex PCR; TCRdb keeps in-frame clones, though not all of them. The sample holds about 68,000 clones; 60% to 80% are singletons and the top ten take 5% to 6.5%. Sample: peripheral blood, taken 2 weeks after starting pembrolizumab. Receptors were obtained from an adult with mismatch repair-deficient cancer. Both conserved end residues are part of each CDR3. A D gene is named only where the DNA matches it firmly. Rows may omit the clone size; those that give it use once, few, many or a size class.

V gene	clone size	D gene	J gene	CDR3 protein	CDR3 DNA
TRBV29-1	.	TRBD2	TRBJ2-1	CSAGLARDEQFF	TGCAGCGCCGGACTAGCCCGGGACGAGCAGTTCTTC
TRBV15	.	TRBD1	TRBJ2-1	CATSYLPLFSGDRGNNEQFF	TGTGCCACCAGCTACCTTCCCCTTTTTAGTGGGGACAGGGGTAACAATGAGCAGTTCTTC
TRBV28	.	TRBD2	TRBJ2-2	CASIPRLAGGTWGTGELFF	TGTGCCAGCATTCCCCGTCTAGCGGGAGGAACCTGGGGCACCGGGGAGCTGTTTTTT
TRBV6-4	.	.	TRBJ2-2	CASSVQLTGAGELFF	TGTGCCAGCAGTGTCCAACTAACTGGCGCCGGGGAGCTGTTTTTT
TRBV11-3	few	TRBD2	TRBJ2-7	CASSLTLSGTSGRIHEQYF	TGTGCCAGCAGCCTCACCCTGAGCGGGACTAGCGGGAGGATCCACGAGCAGTACTTC
TRBV30	once	TRBD1	TRBJ1-2	CAWSYRQGAGYTF	TGTGCCTGGAGTTACCGACAGGGGGCTGGCTACACCTTC
TRBV11-2	once	TRBD2	TRBJ2-7	CASSLAQGLAGGYYEQYF	TGTGCCAGCAGCTTAGCCCAGGGGCTAGCGGGAGGCTACTACGAGCAGTACTTC
TRBV5-1	.	TRBD1	TRBJ1-2	CASSRGQGADYGYTF	TGCGCCAGCAGCCGGGGACAGGGGGCGGACTATGGCTACACCTTC
TRBV13	.	TRBD2	TRBJ2-1	CASSPREDAYNEQFF	TGTGCCAGCAGCCCCCGGGAGGACGCCTACAATGAGCAGTTCTTC
TRBV7-6	.	.	TRBJ2-1	CASSLAGAEQFF	TGTGCCAGCAGCTTAGCGGGGGCCGAGCAGTTCTTC
TRBV4-2	.	.	TRBJ1-5	CAYNSRDKGSYSNQPQHF	TGTGCCTATAACTCCCGGGACAAAGGGAGTTATAGCAATCAGCCCCAGCATTTT
TRBV27	.	.	TRBJ2-1	CASSAYRAGVHNEQFF	TGTGCCAGCAGTGCCTACAGGGCGGGGGTCCACAATGAGCAGTTCTTC
TRBV25-1	.	.	TRBJ2-1	CASSEGGGAYNEQFF	TGTGCCAGCAGTGAAGGAGGCGGGGCCTACAATGAGCAGTTCTTC
TRBV19	.	TRBD1	TRBJ1-5	CASTERDRGTQPQHF	TGTGCCAGTACCGAGAGGGACAGGGGGACTCAGCCCCAGCATTTT
TRBV25-1	.	.	TRBJ1-1	CASSDQPGLNTEAFF	TGTGCCAGCAGTGACCAGCCGGGCTTGAACACTGAAGCTTTCTTT
TRBV14	.	.	TRBJ1-3	CASSQDQSIYF	TGTGCCAGCAGCCAAGATCAGTCCATATATTTT
TRBV7-2	.	.	TRBJ2-5	CASSLEEGARETQYF	TGTGCCAGCAGCTTAGAGGAGGGGGCCCGGGAGACCCAGTACTTC
TRBV7-9	medium-sized	TRBD1	TRBJ2-1	CASSSDRINNEQFF	TGTGCCAGCAGCTCGGACAGGATAAACAATGAGCAGTTCTTC
TRBV29-1	few	TRBD1	TRBJ2-7	CSVDPGQGAYEQYF	TGCAGCGTTGACCCGGGACAGGGAGCCTACGAGCAGTACTTC
TRBV19	.	.	TRBJ2-6	CASSISRRGTGANVLTF	TGTGCCAGTAGTATATCCCGAAGGGGTACTGGGGCCAACGTCCTGACTTTC
TRBV27	few	.	TRBJ2-7	CASSFKPYPPYEQYF	TGTGCCAGCAGTTTCAAACCCTACCCCCCCTACGAGCAGTACTTC
TRBV5-4	.	.	TRBJ2-7	CASSLRGGDEQYF	TGTGCCAGCAGCCTCAGGGGGGGCGACGAGCAGTACTTC
TRBV25-1	.	.	TRBJ2-5	CASTKGGETQYF	TGTGCCAGCACCAAAGGTGGGGAGACCCAGTACTTC
TRBV27	.	TRBD1	TRBJ2-7	CASSPLGTGRSYEQYF	TGTGCCAGCAGCCCCCTGGGGACAGGGAGATCCTACGAGCAGTACTTC
TRBV9	.	.	TRBJ2-3	CASSLTAGAGDTQYF	TGTGCCAGCAGCCTTACAGCAGGGGCAGGGGATACGCAGTATTTT
TRBV11-2	.	.	TRBJ2-7	CASSLQVGYEQYF	TGTGCCAGCAGCTTGCAGGTTGGGTACGAGCAGTACTTC
TRBV30	.	.	TRBJ1-2	CAWSLGGNYGYTF	TGTGCCTGGAGTCTGGGGGGTAACTATGGCTACACCTTC
TRBV7-9	.	.	TRBJ1-1	CASSFPAPNTEAFF	TGTGCCAGCAGCTTCCCCGCCCCGAACACTGAAGCTTTCTTT
TRBV5-6	once	.	TRBJ1-1	CASSFRPGVNTEAFF	TGTGCCAGCAGCTTCCGGCCAGGAGTGAACACTGAAGCTTTCTTT
TRBV14	.	TRBD2	TRBJ2-3	CASSQSAGVGTDTQYF	TGTGCCAGCAGCCAGTCGGCGGGAGTAGGCACAGATACGCAGTATTTT
TRBV11-3	.	.	TRBJ2-1	CASSLSSWREKVHEQFF	TGTGCCAGCAGCTTATCCTCTTGGAGGGAGAAGGTGCATGAGCAGTTCTTC
TRBV7-9	.	.	TRBJ1-1	CASSGGDTEAFF	TGTGCCAGCAGCGGGGGAGACACTGAAGCTTTCTTT
TRBV1	.	.	TRBJ1-5	CTSSQPAGLPQHF	TGCACCAGCAGCCAACCTGCGGGACTACCCCAGCATTTT
TRBV5-4	.	TRBD1	TRBJ2-2	CASSRVPGQGKTGELFF	TGTGCCAGCAGCAGAGTACCCGGACAGGGGAAGACCGGGGAGCTGTTTTTT
TRBV4-3	few	TRBD2	TRBJ2-5	CASSQGLVWREERQETQYF	TGCGCCAGCAGCCAGGGACTTGTATGGCGGGAGGAGAGACAAGAGACCCAGTACTTC
TRBV7-6	.	.	TRBJ2-5	CASSPSVRGWETQYF	TGTGCCAGCAGCCCCTCAGTCAGGGGATGGGAGACCCAGTACTTC
TRBV5-6	.	.	TRBJ2-7	CASSLGVSYEQYF	TGTGCCAGCAGCTTGGGGGTATCCTACGAGCAGTACTTC
TRBV19	.	.	TRBJ2-6	CASSIYAGANSGANVLTF	TGTGCCAGTAGTATTTACGCAGGGGCGAACTCTGGGGCCAACGTCCTGACTTTC
TRBV6-1	.	TRBD2	TRBJ2-7	CASSEPGLVYEQYF	TGTGCCAGCAGTGAGCCGGGACTAGTCTACGAGCAGTACTTC
TRBV19	few	.	TRBJ2-2	CASSATPGPANTGELFF	TGTGCCAGTAGTGCCACGCCGGGACCAGCGAACACCGGGGAGCTGTTTTTT
TRBV5-1	.	TRBD2	TRBJ2-2	CASSLMTSGTGELFF	TGCGCCAGCAGCTTGATGACTAGCGGGACCGGGGAGCTGTTTTTT
TRBV2	.	.	TRBJ1-3	CASSEGENSGNTIYF	TGTGCCAGCAGTGAAGGAGAAAACAGCGGAAACACCATATATTTT
TRBV7-2	.	TRBD2	TRBJ2-1	CASSSPGGRATYNEQFF	TGTGCCAGCAGCTCGCCGGGCGGGAGGGCCACCTACAATGAGCAGTTCTTC
TRBV4-2	.	.	TRBJ2-7	CASSLLRFGAGEQYF	TGTGCCAGCAGCCTCCTCCGCTTCGGGGCTGGCGAGCAGTACTTC
TRBV11-3	.	.	TRBJ1-1	CASSFGGGTEAFF	TGTGCCAGCAGCTTTGGAGGGGGCACTGAAGCTTTCTTT
TRBV16	.	TRBD1	TRBJ2-7	CASSRIGTGGSDEQYF	TGTGCCAGCAGCAGGATTGGGACAGGGGGCTCCGACGAGCAGTACTTC